This T cell receptor beta chain was retrieved from a study of blood T cell repertoires in COVID-19. Study-wide context: The United States, Italy and Spain supplied acute and convalescent COVID-19 samples. PBMCs, B-cell-depleted T cells, or T cells provided the cDNA or gDNA that made up the material.

This clone was counted only a few times. V lost 0 bases to trimming and J lost 0 bases; unmatched junction nucleotides: 3. The germline gives CDR1 SGHDT, CDR2 YYEEEE. The CDR3 is 15 residues long. In the source study's methods: By means of reference gene primer amplification, nucleated cell counts were estimated. TCRdb keeps only in-frame clones here, not all; method: immunoSEQ multiplex PCR. That table is the source of V, J and clone size, and D and trimming were worked out from the DNA. The table includes 200,000 or so clones, roughly 75% detected once. The sequence came from a woman aged 70-85 years with acute or convalescent COVID-19. This chain joins TRBV5-6 and TRBJ2-7, with 7 nucleotides matching TRBD2. The sequenced sample was peripheral blood. Here the CDR3 DNA reads TGTGCCAGCAGCTTGGCGGGAGGAGGCTCCTACGAGCAGTACTTC. Translating it yields CASSLAGGGSYEQYF.